Below, 2 T cell receptor beta chains from the same sample are listed, as sequenced in a study of T cells in Graves' hyperthyroidism and ophthalmopathy (dated by TCRdb to about 2019). Libraries came from multiplex PCR. The run used an Illumina HiSeq 2000. The TCR beta CDR3 regions were amplified from RNA transcripts. For the first round of RT-PCR on the TCR CDR3, the HTBI primer set was used together with the Qiagen OneStep RT-PCR kit. TCRdb cleaned the public reads at Q25 with fastp, built clones with MiXCR and kept in-frame beta chains. Each CDR3 protein gets just one entry, which takes the most common genes and DNA from the rows behind it. The sample yields fewer than 650,000 distinct CDR3 sequences; around 43% were counted once. The ten top clones hold about 43% of the sample. Sequenced material: peripheral blood or thyroid tissue (not recorded which). Receptors originate from an adult woman with Graves' disease, either hyperthyroidism or ophthalmopathy (not recorded which).

The chain uses TRBV20-1 and TRBJ2-7, with 8 bases that match TRBD1. V dropped 5 bases and J dropped 5; count of bases not matched to a gene: 11. The CDR3 sequence is 14 residues long. The germline V gene encodes CDR1 DFQATT and CDR2 SNEGSKA (reference sequence). The CDR3 spells CSAERRQGMDEQYF. The CDR3 nucleotides are TGCAGTGCTGAACGACGACAGGGGATGGACGAGCAGTACTTC.

This clonotype appeared a single time. The genes are TRBV15 and TRBJ1-5, with 8 nucleotides matching TRBD1. CDR1 and CDR2 (germline): LNHNV, YYDKDF (reference sequence). This CDR3 contains 16 residues. V trimming: 1 base; J trimming: 7 bases; junction bases outside the gene matches: 9. The chain's CDR3 is CATSRGNGGTGQPQHF. CDR3 in DNA: TGTGCCACCAGCAGAGGGAATGGGGGGACAGGACAGCCCCAGCATTTT.